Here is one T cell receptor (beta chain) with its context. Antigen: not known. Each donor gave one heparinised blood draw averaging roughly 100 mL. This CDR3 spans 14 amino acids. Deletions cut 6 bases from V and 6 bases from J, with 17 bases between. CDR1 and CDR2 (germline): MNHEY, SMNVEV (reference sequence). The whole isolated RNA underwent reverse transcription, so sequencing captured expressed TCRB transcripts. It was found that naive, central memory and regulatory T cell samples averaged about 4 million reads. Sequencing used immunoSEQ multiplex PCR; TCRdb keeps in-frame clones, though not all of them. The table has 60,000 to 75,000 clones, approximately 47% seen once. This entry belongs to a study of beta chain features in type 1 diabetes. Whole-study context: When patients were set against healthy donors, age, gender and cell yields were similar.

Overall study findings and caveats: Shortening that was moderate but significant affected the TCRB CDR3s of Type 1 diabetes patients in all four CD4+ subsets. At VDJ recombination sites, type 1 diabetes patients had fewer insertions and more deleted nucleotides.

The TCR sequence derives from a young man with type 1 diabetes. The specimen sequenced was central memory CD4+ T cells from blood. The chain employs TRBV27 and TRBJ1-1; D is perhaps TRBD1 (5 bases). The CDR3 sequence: CASRLNLGRSEAFF. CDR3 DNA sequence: TGTGCCAGCAGATTAAACTTGGGGCGTTCTGAAGCTTTCTTT.